What follows are 26 T cell receptor beta chains derived from one specimen sequenced in a study of blood T cell repertoires in COVID-19. Some clones are missing from TCRdb's copy, which holds only in-frame ones; the method was immunoSEQ multiplex PCR. The sample includes under 120,000 clones, 85% to 90% seen only once; the top ten take 32%. The sample was peripheral blood. These receptors were obtained from a woman aged 80 or over with acute or convalescent COVID-19.

The chain recombines TRBV28 with TRBJ1-6; the D is unclear. From germline, CDR1 is MDHEN and CDR2 SYDVKM. The CDR3 is 15 amino acids. The V end lost 1 base, the J end lost 7 bases, and 11 bases lay between the germline ends. CDR3 DNA sequence: TGTGCCAGCAGTTTATCTGAAGGGAGCAATTCACCCCTCCACTTT. Protein: CASSLSEGSNSPLHF.

The J gene is TRBJ1-1, the V gene TRBV19; D is perhaps TRBD1 (5 bases). CDR1 is LNHDA, CDR2 SQIVND, per germline (reference sequence). V gave up 7 bases and J gave up 4 bases, with 22 bases separating them. This CDR3 has 16 amino acids. In DNA, the CDR3 is TGTGCCAGTAAGAACGCGGGGGGGGAACGTGGCACTGAAGCTTTCTTT. Amino acid sequence: CASKNAGGERGTEAFF.

V and J are TRBV7-9 and TRBJ1-1, with 7 bases matching TRBD1. Losses at the gene ends were 2 bases for V and 2 bases for J; bases not matched to a gene: 11. CDR1 is SEHNR and CDR2 is FQNEAQ in the germline V gene (reference sequence). CDR3 length equals 17 residues. The CDR3 protein is CASSLSSKTGDNTEAFF. The CDR3 bases are TGTGCCAGCAGCTTATCTTCGAAAACAGGGGACAACACTGAAGCTTTCTTT.

This chain joins TRBV30 and TRBJ2-3; TRBD2 matches 7 bases. Germline values: CDR1 GTSNPN, CDR2 SVGIG (reference sequence). The CDR3 contains 14 residues. Unmatched junction bases numbered 9, after V lost 3 bases and J lost 6 bases. The CDR3 bases are TGTGCCTGGAGCCGGGGAGGGGTGGAGGATACGCAGTATTTT. Its translation is CAWSRGGVEDTQYF. The variable domain in full, completed from reference TRBV30 and TRBJ2-3, reads SQTIHQWPATLVQPVGSPLSLECTVEGTSNPNLYWYRQAAGRGLQLLFYSVGIGQISSEVPQNLSASRPQDRQFILSSKKLLLSDSGFYLCAWSRGGVEDTQYFGPGTRLTVL.

The CDR3 protein is CASSVSTPSTDTQYF. CDR3 sequence (DNA): TGTGCCAGCAGCGTATCTACGCCTAGCACAGATACGCAGTATTTT. The chain uses TRBV9 and TRBJ2-3, with no clear D. V lost 1 base, J lost 0 bases, and 9 bases lay in between. The CDR3 sequence is 15 residues long. Germline values: CDR1 SGDLS, CDR2 YYNGEE.

The chain combines TRBV5-1 with TRBJ1-2; TRBD1 agrees at 8 bases. V was clipped by 0 bases and J by 8 bases; unmatched bases: 6. This CDR3 spans 14 amino acids. Germline loops: CDR1 SGHRS, CDR2 YFSETQ. The CDR3, as DNA: TGCGCCAGCAGCTTGGAACAGGGGGATTTGGGCTACACCTTC. Its translation is CASSLEQGDLGYTF.

The V gene is TRBV5-1, the J gene TRBJ2-3; 10 bases match TRBD2. Trimming cost V 8 bases and J 4 bases; bases outside gene matches: 10. The CDR3 is made up of 15 amino acids. Per the germline V gene, CDR1 is SGHRS and CDR2 is YFSETQ. CDR3 residues: CASRTSGVVSDTQYF. In DNA form, the CDR3 reads TGCGCCAGTCGGACTAGCGGTGTAGTCTCAGATACGCAGTATTTT.

V usage is TRBV9 and J usage is TRBJ1-3, with a weak D call TRBD1 (5 bases). V was clipped by 4 bases and J by 0 bases, with 11 bases between them. The CDR3 is 15 amino acids. Per the germline V gene, CDR1 is SGDLS and CDR2 is YYNGEE. The CDR3 DNA is TGTGCCAGCAGCTCCGGGACTCACTCTGGAAACACCATATATTTT. Its translation: CASSSGTHSGNTIYF.

The J gene is TRBJ2-7, the V gene TRBV19; D might be TRBD1 (5 bases). V was shortened by 5 bases and J by 4 bases, with 21 bases between the two germline ends. The CDR3 has 16 residues. CDR1 and CDR2 from the germline V gene are LNHDA and SQIVND (reference sequence). The CDR3 sequence: CASSPRTGPGFYEQYF. For the CDR3, the DNA is TGTGCCAGTAGTCCACGTACAGGTCCTGGTTTTTACGAGCAGTACTTC.

V is TRBV24-1 and J is TRBJ2-1; 12 bases map to TRBD2. J lost 7 bases, V lost 2 bases, and 14 bases had no gene match. CDR3 length equals 19 residues. Germline loops: CDR1 KGHDR, CDR2 SFDVKD. The CDR3 is CATSDSGKKLAGGLNEQFF. The DNA for the CDR3 is TGTGCCACCAGTGATTCGGGGAAGAAACTAGCGGGGGGTTTGAATGAGCAGTTCTTC.

The chain recombines TRBV7-9 with TRBJ1-6; D gene uncertain. The CDR3 spans 17 residues. Trimming left V 1 base short and J 0 bases short, with 10 bases between. CDR1 SEHNR and CDR2 FQNEAQ come from the germline V gene (reference sequence). The CDR3: CASSLVVVSSYNSPLHF. The CDR3 DNA is TGTGCCAGCAGCTTAGTTGTTGTGAGCTCCTATAATTCACCCCTCCACTTT.

This sequence joins TRBV5-1 and TRBJ2-7, with 8 positions matching TRBD2. The CDR3 has 14 residues. Germline-derived CDR1 and CDR2 are SGHRS and YFSETQ. J gave up 0 bases and V 4 bases, and 3 bases lay outside the gene matches. CDR3: CASSPAGASYEQYF. CDR3 coding DNA: TGCGCCAGCAGCCCAGCGGGGGCCTCCTACGAGCAGTACTTC. Together with reference TRBV5-1 and TRBJ2-7, the CDR3 gives the full variable domain: KAGVTQTPRYLIKTRGQQVTLSCSPISGHRSVSWYQQTPGQGLQFLFEYFSETQRNKGNFPGRFSGRQFSNSRSEMNVSTLELGDSALYLCASSPAGASYEQYFGPGTRLTVT.

V is TRBV29-1 and J is TRBJ2-3; TRBD1 agrees at 8 bases. The V gene end was trimmed by 0 bases and the J gene end by 2 bases; junction bases not matched to a gene: 4. The CDR3 has 15 amino acids. CDR1 is SQVTM and CDR2 is ANQGSEA in the germline V gene. This CDR3 reads CSVEEGTGLTDTQYF. In DNA, the CDR3 is TGCAGCGTTGAAGAGGGGACAGGACTCACAGATACGCAGTATTTT.

The rearrangement uses TRBV6-1 and TRBJ2-7; TRBD2 might be the D (6 bases). Deletions cut 0 bases from V and 1 base from J, with 10 bases between. In germline, CDR1 is MNHNS, CDR2 SASEGT. The CDR3 covers 15 residues. The CDR3 DNA reads as TGTGCCAGCAGTGAAGCTAGCGGTCTTTCCTACGAGCAGTACTTC. Residues: CASSEASGLSYEQYF.

This sequence joins TRBV10-3 and TRBJ1-2, with D possibly matching TRBD1 (6 bases). The CDR3 spans 14 residues. Trimming pared 5 bases from V and 0 bases from J, leaving 10 bases between. CDR1 is ENHRY, CDR2 SYGVKD, per germline. For the CDR3, the DNA is TGTGCCATCAGTTACAGGGAAACTAACTATGGCTACACCTTC. It translates to CAISYRETNYGYTF.

The genes are TRBV7-9 and TRBJ1-5, with D possibly matching TRBD1 (6 bases). This CDR3 region has 15 residues. Per germline, CDR1 SEHNR and CDR2 FQNEAQ (reference sequence). Trimming shortened V by 5 bases and J by 5 bases, and 16 bases separated the two germline ends. CDR3 sequence: CASSLHGGSDQPQHF. The CDR3 DNA reads as TGTGCCAGCAGCCTACATGGGGGCTCGGATCAGCCCCAGCATTTT. The whole variable domain, filled in from reference TRBV7-9 and TRBJ1-5, reads DTGVSQNPRHKITKRGQNVTFRCDPISEHNRLYWYRQTLGQGPEFLTYFQNEAQLEKSRLLSDRFSAERPKGSFSTLEIQRTEQGDSAMYLCASSLHGGSDQPQHFGDGTRLSIL.

This chain joins TRBV2 and TRBJ2-2; tentative D call: TRBD1 (5 bases). V lost 3 bases, J lost 2 bases, and 10 bases lay in between. The CDR3 totals 15 residues. In germline, CDR1 is SNHLY, CDR2 FYNNEI. CDR3 in amino acids: CASSEGRTNTGELFF. Written as DNA, the CDR3 is TGTGCCAGCAGTGAGGGAAGGACAAACACCGGGGAGCTGTTTTTT.

The CDR3 DNA is TGTGCCAGCACTTGGGCAGGGAACACCGGGGAGCTGTTTTTT. Amino acids: CASTWAGNTGELFF. The chain is built from TRBV28 and TRBJ2-2; the D is unclear. Looked up from germline, CDR1 is MDHEN and CDR2 is SYDVKM. Between the trimmed V and J ends, which lost 7 bases and 1 base, there was a span of 10 bases. The length of the CDR3 is 14 residues.

The chain employs TRBV30 and TRBJ1-4; D uncertain. CDR3 length: 15 residues. CDR1 is GTSNPN, CDR2 SVGIG, per germline (reference sequence). The V gene lost 3 bases and the J gene lost 0 bases, with 11 bases spanning the gap. The CDR3 region has the DNA TGTGCCTGGAGGGATTGGAGAGCAACTAATGAAAAACTGTTTTTT. This codes for CAWRDWRATNEKLFF. Full variable domain (remainder filled in from reference TRBV30 and TRBJ1-4): SQTIHQWPATLVQPVGSPLSLECTVEGTSNPNLYWYRQAAGRGLQLLFYSVGIGQISSEVPQNLSASRPQDRQFILSSKKLLLSDSGFYLCAWRDWRATNEKLFFGSGTQLSVL.

The CDR3 sequence: CASSLVTGVTNEKLFF. DNA of the CDR3: TGTGCCAGCAGCTTAGTCACCGGGGTGACTAATGAAAAACTGTTTTTT. This chain joins TRBV7-2 and TRBJ1-4; D not resolved. The CDR3 contains 16 residues. V lost 1 base and J lost 2, with 11 bases in between. Germline V CDR1 and CDR2: SGHTA, FQGNSA.

CDR3 in amino acids: CAISDRGFSPNTEAFF. The CDR3 coding sequence is TGTGCCATCAGTGACAGGGGTTTCTCCCCGAACACTGAAGCTTTCTTT. This chain links TRBV10-3 with TRBJ1-1; maybe TRBD1 (6 bases). In germline, CDR1 is ENHRY, CDR2 SYGVKD. The CDR3 is made up of 16 amino acids. Trimming left V 3 bases short and J 1 base short, with 15 bases between.

J is TRBJ1-2 and V is TRBV7-9, with 7 bases identical to TRBD1. V lost 1 base, J lost 3 bases, and 17 bases stayed unmatched. This CDR3 region has 19 residues. Germline lookup yields CDR1 SEHNR and CDR2 FQNEAQ (reference sequence). CDR3 amino acids: CASSLVGGRQGRADYGYTF. DNA for the CDR3: TGTGCCAGCAGCTTAGTGGGAGGTCGACAGGGTCGAGCTGACTATGGCTACACCTTC.

The chain recombines TRBV6-5 with TRBJ2-1, with D unclear. Germline loops: CDR1 MNHEY, CDR2 SVGAGI. V lost 6 bases and J lost 4, with 7 bases in between. The CDR3 totals 12 residues. The CDR3 sequence: CASSSRYNEQFF. The CDR3, as DNA: TGTGCCAGCAGCTCCAGGTACAATGAGCAGTTCTTC.

This clone was counted once. The CDR3 spells CASSPQGDYLYQETQYF. The CDR3 region has the DNA TGTGCCAGCAGCCCACAGGGGGACTATCTGTACCAAGAGACCCAGTACTTC. The rearrangement joins TRBV4-2 to TRBJ2-5, with TRBD1 as a possible D gene (8 bases). Trimming pared 4 bases from V and 0 bases from J, leaving 18 bases between. The CDR3 totals 17 residues. Germline lookup yields CDR1 LGHNA and CDR2 YNFKEQ.

The sample holds one count of this clone. V is TRBV6-4 and J is TRBJ2-1, with 9 bases lining up with TRBD2. J lost 4 bases, V lost 3 bases, and 16 bases had no gene match. Germline values: CDR1 MRHNA, CDR2 SNTAGT. This CDR3 has 19 residues. CDR3 coding DNA: TGTGCCAGCAGTGATCTTAGGTTGTGTGGGACTAGCAGATACAATGAGCAGTTCTTC. Residues: CASSDLRLCGTSRYNEQFF.

This clone was observed a single time. V and J are TRBV5-1 and TRBJ2-6; D is uncertain. V was shortened by 0 bases and J by 0 bases, with 4 bases between the two germline ends. The CDR3 has 15 amino acids. The V gene's germline CDR1 is SGHRS and CDR2 YFSETQ. DNA for the CDR3: TGCGCCAGCAGCTTGGAGCCCTCTGGGGCCAACGTCCTGACTTTC. This sequence encodes CASSLEPSGANVLTF.